A selection of T cell receptor beta chains follows, all from one sample in a study of blood T cells in healthy people across ages. From the 5' RACE reads, TCRdb called clonotypes with MiXCR, one entry per CDR3 protein. The sample consists of 1.6 million or so distinct CDR3 sequences, roughly 32% of them appearing once. The sequenced sample was blood. These receptor sequences come from a woman under 40 in good health. The CDR3 runs from the conserved cysteine through the conserved F or W. The D gene is left open where the match is weak. Size tells how often a clone was seen (once, few, many) or the class of an expanded clone, and some rows leave it out.

len	v_gene	j_gene	d_gene	abundance	CDR3aa	CDR3nt
15	TRBV28	TRBJ2-1	NA	few	CASSPSGARNNEQFF	TGTGCCAGCAGTCCCTCTGGGGCCAGGAACAATGAGCAGTTCTTC
15	TRBV5-1	TRBJ2-2	NA	few	CASSERAGNPGEPFF	TGCGCCAGCAGCGAAAGAGCAGGGAACCCCGGGGAGCCGTTTTTT
16	TRBV18	TRBJ2-5	TRBD1	few	CASSPRRGQDGETQYF	TGTGCCAGCTCACCAAGGAGGGGACAGGATGGCGAGACCCAGTACTTC
15	TRBV6-2/TRBV6-3	TRBJ2-1	NA	NA	CASSYPSYSYNEQFF	TGTGCCAGCAGTTACCCCAGCTACTCCTACAATGAGCAGTTCTTC
15	TRBV7-2	TRBJ2-7	TRBD1	NA	CASSLRGTGTYEQYF	TGTGCCAGCAGCCTTCGCGGGACAGGGACCTACGAGCAGTACTTC
12	TRBV12-3/TRBV12-4	TRBJ1-1	NA	NA	CASSLARGPAFF	TGTGCCAGCAGTTTAGCCCGGGGTCCAGCTTTCTTT
14	TRBV7-3	TRBJ1-1	NA	NA	CASSLTATLRGAFF	TGTGCCAGCAGCTTAACCGCTACTCTCAGAGGAGCTTTCTTT
15	TRBV28	TRBJ2-7	TRBD1	NA	CASSLPGTGADEQYF	TGTGCCAGCAGTTTGCCCGGGACAGGGGCGGACGAGCAGTACTTC
13	TRBV9	TRBJ2-5	NA	few	CASNDRVRGEQYF	TGTGCCAGCAACGACAGGGTGCGGGGTGAGCAGTACTTC
10	TRBV20-1	TRBJ1-2	NA	NA	CSAHSYGYTF	TGCAGTGCTCACAGCTATGGCTACACCTTC
16	TRBV5-1	TRBJ2-7	TRBD2	NA	CASNWKTSGGPPEQYF	TGCGCCAGCAACTGGAAGACTAGCGGGGGGCCCCCCGAGCAGTACTTC
18	TRBV6-5	TRBJ2-1	TRBD2	NA	CASRYTGTSVTGWNEQFF	TGTGCCAGCAGGTACACGGGAACTAGCGTCACAGGTTGGAATGAGCAGTTCTTC
15	TRBV6-5	TRBJ2-2	TRBD2	NA	CASSRSGRAPGELFF	TGTGCCAGCAGTCGTAGCGGGAGGGCCCCCGGGGAGCTGTTTTTT